What follows is one T cell receptor (beta chain) and its context. Which antigen it targets is not known. No base quality information exists; no much larger clone differs at one position. The library was obtained by 5' RACE. The data were produced on an Illumina HiSeq 2500. A second PCR of roughly 6 to 12 cycles was performed with a sample-barcoded 5' primer and a J-beta primer mix. A template-switch 5' adaptor carrying 12 random nucleotides introduced a unique molecular identifier onto each TCR beta cDNA molecule. At least 2.5 million CDR3-containing paired-end reads were obtained from each sample. First-strand cDNA was synthesized from all RNA with the Mint cDNA synthesis kit, primed by a TRBC-specific oligonucleotide. Following uracil-DNA glycosylase treatment, all cDNA underwent a first 18-cycle PCR with the universal primers M1SS and BC2_uni_R. As for the authors' bioinformatics: Each sample was normalized by randomly selecting 1 million high-quality reads, each carrying a distinct molecular identifier. Instead of being binned into consensus sequences, reads that shared molecular identifiers were thrown out. CDR3 identification, clonotype clustering and error correction used MiTCR with a Q25 quality threshold and the strictest error-elimination algorithm. Lower-bound total TCR beta diversity was estimated with a nonparametric unseen species model using Euler transformation. TCRdb reprocessing: public reads trimmed at Q25 with fastp, clones called with MiXCR, in-frame beta chains kept. Entries are consolidated by CDR3 protein sequence, retaining the most common genes and DNA. The V and J calls, along with clone size, are taken from TCRdb and not from the paper's own processing. The sample has 1 million or so distinct CDR3 sequences on record, 20% to 25% of them singletons. 0.65% to 0.75% of the sample lies in the top ten.

Systemically healthy Caucasian individuals from Russia, some 36 in total and aged roughly 6 to 100 years, were included as donors. Each donor gave ten milliliters of peripheral blood, collected into EDTA-treated Vacutainer tubes. Ficoll-Paque density-gradient centrifugation was used to isolate PBMCs, with at least 7 million obtained per sample. Trizol reagent was used to extract total RNA from the PBMCs, yielding at least 6 micrograms per sample. For every donor, an aliquot of PBMCs went through flow cytometry to measure the percentages of naive CD45RAhigh/CD27high T cells. Per the germline V gene, SGHTA is the CDR1 and FQGNSA is the CDR2. Including the terminal cysteine and phenylalanine, the CDR3 comprises 14 residues. Kept here is only the CDR3 DNA, which spans 42 bases and is read in frame from base 1. Trimming removed 1 base from V and 4 bases from J, leaving 10 bases between the germline ends.

The sample originates from a study of blood T cells in healthy people across ages (dated by TCRdb to about 2015). Regarding the research as a whole: In model experiments, template switching captured roughly one uniquely barcoded TCR beta cDNA molecule for every two T cells. The study measured age-related changes in TCR beta repertoire diversity using deep sequencing normalized with unique cDNA molecular identifiers. The donors were split into four age groups: young (average around 15 years), middle-aged (about 40), aged (approximately 59) and long-lived (roughly 86). Using the same blood draw, the study looked at two additional independent replicas of 1 million unique cDNA reads for two donors, one aged 18 to 30 and the other aged 80 or older.

Results and caveats for the whole study, not just this receptor: Compared with the aged group, the long-lived group had more naive CD4+ T cells, fewer expanded clones and increased TCR diversity, a pattern suggesting age selection. Observed TCR beta diversity correlated strongly with the percentage of naive T cells measured by flow cytometry. Because the CMV infection status of the donors was unknown, age-related changes in expanded clonotypes may potentially have been confounded. Estimates of total diversity from one million sequenced T cells were regarded as lower bounds and underestimates. Because profiling used bulk unsorted PBMCs, naive and antigen-experienced compartments could not be compared conclusively. Observed TCR beta diversity per million T cells fell roughly linearly with age, and a significant reduction was already apparent by age roughly 40.

In addition, the sample was reused for a study of T cells of mothers and their children. The second study reports: Nine systemically healthy Caucasian individuals served as donors, namely three mothers together with their six children. cDNA synthesis consumed the entire amount of extracted RNA, loaded at 1.5 ug RNA in each 15 ul reaction. In the second PCR, the M1S primer added sample barcodes and 2-4 random nucleotides. Over 8 million TCR beta CDR3 reads were obtained for each mother, and approximately 3 million reads were obtained for each child. In both related and unrelated pairs, thymic selection shapes the output of TCR recombination in a similar way, with inherited differences having only a minor effect. Normalized repertoire overlap was always found to be slightly, but never significantly, higher in related mother-child pairs than in unrelated mother-child pairs. No persistent microchimeric T cell clones were found, with a detection sensitivity of approximately 95 clones per million clonotypes. In the study, deep NGS was used to compare the TCR beta repertoires of mothers and children, and features distinguishing related mother-child pairs from unrelated individuals were sought. The mean age was roughly 44 +/- 4 years for the mothers and approximately 11 +/- 4 years for the children. Libraries were sequenced on Illumina HiSeq 2000 with 100+100 nt paired-end reads after adapter ligation with NEBNext reagents. To prevent cross-contamination, the mother and child libraries were prepared a month apart and were sequenced in separate runs. Each donor had between roughly 450,000 and 2,100,000 distinct TCR beta clonotypes identified. Naive TCR beta clonotypes were estimated from low-frequency clonotypes matched to each donor's FACS-determined naive share, without sorting.

Here the chain combines TRBV7-2 and TRBJ2-5, with no D gene named confidently. Specimen: blood. This clonotype was obtained from a girl aged 2 to 9 in good health. The bases read TGTGCCAGCAGCTTAGGTCGAGAAGTAGAGACCCAGTACTTC. This codes for CASSLGREVETQYF.